Below, one T cell receptor beta chain is given with its context. The sample is drawn from a study of T cell changes during pregnancy in multiple sclerosis. Repertoires were generated with immunoSEQ multiplex PCR, while TCRdb's copy carries only in-frame clones and drops some. The sample lists around 30,000 clones, approximately 88% occurring once. CDR1 and CDR2 (germline): MNHEY, SMNVEV (reference sequence). The length of the CDR3 is 16 residues. V shed 5 bases, J shed 2 bases, and the junction held 10 bases outside the gene matches. V gene TRBV27 combines with J gene TRBJ2-3; TRBD2 matches at 7 bases. The sequencing used CD8+ T cells from peripheral blood mononuclear cells, collected in the first trimester of pregnancy. The sequence came from a female donor with multiple sclerosis, enrolled in a pregnancy study. The CDR3 region is CASSQSAGEVTDTQYF. The CDR3 nucleotides read TGTGCCAGCAGTCAGTCTGCGGGGGAGGTCACAGATACGCAGTATTTT.